Listed below are T cell receptor beta chains from one sample, sequenced in a study of neurological immune-mediated disorders. TCRdb recomputed calls from the 5' RACE reads with MiXCR, one row per CDR3 protein. The sample shows about 87,000 distinct CDR3 sequences, around 3.5% of them seen only once. The sequenced material came from PBMCs. Receptors were obtained from a woman aged 50 to 65 with multiple sclerosis. Both conserved end residues are part of each CDR3. D genes are given only for firm matches. Clone size appears in some rows only: once, few, many, or a class for an expanded clone.

clone_size j_call cdr3_length d_call v_call cdr3_nt cdr3_aa
many TRBJ2-1 12 NA TRBV4-1 TGCGCCAGCAGCCGGATCGGGACTCAGCAGTTCTTC CASSRIGTQQFF
many TRBJ2-1 14 TRBD2 TRBV15 TGTGCCACCAGCAGAGTGGGGGGGTACAATGAGCAGTTCTTC CATSRVGGYNEQFF
many TRBJ1-1 14 TRBD1 TRBV15 TGTGCCACCAGCAGCACAGGGGAAGTCACTGAAGCTTTCTTT CATSSTGEVTEAFF
many TRBJ1-5 15 NA TRBV19 TGTGCCAGTAGTATAGTAGGCCAGATCAATCAGCCCCAGCATTTT CASSIVGQINQPQHF
NA TRBJ2-7 15 TRBD2 TRBV12-3/TRBV12-4 TGTGCCAGCAGCCGACTCGGAGCGGGGGGCCACGAGCAGTACTTC CASSRLGAGGHEQYF
many TRBJ2-7 19 TRBD1 TRBV5-1 TGCGCCAGCAGCTTGGACCTTTCCGAGGGACAGACGATCGGCTACGAGCAGTACTTC CASSLDLSEGQTIGYEQYF
many TRBJ1-5 15 NA TRBV6-5 TGTGCCAGCAGTTCCCGACTGGCTCGCAATCAGCCCCAGCATTTT CASSSRLARNQPQHF
many TRBJ2-7 13 TRBD1 TRBV3-1 TGTGCCAGCAGCCGGGGACAGGAATACGAGCAGTACTTC CASSRGQEYEQYF
many TRBJ2-3 13 NA TRBV7-2 TGTGCCAGCAGCTTGGTATCTTTTGATACGCAGTATTTT CASSLVSFDTQYF
many TRBJ2-1 16 TRBD2 TRBV5-4 TGTGCCAGCAGCTCTCCTAGCGGGGGGTCCTACAATGAGCAGTTCTTC CASSSPSGGSYNEQFF
many TRBJ1-2 17 TRBD1 TRBV4-2 TGTGCCAGCAGCTTCGAGGGGACCGGGACAGCTAACTATGGCTACACCTTC CASSFEGTGTANYGYTF
many TRBJ2-5 17 NA TRBV7-9 TGTGCCAGCAGCTTAGGTAGGGGCGACAGACCCAAAAAGACCCAGTACTTC CASSLGRGDRPKKTQYF
many TRBJ1-2 15 NA TRBV7-2 TGTGCCAGCAGCTTAGGCCGAACCGAAAACTATGGCTACACCTTC CASSLGRTENYGYTF
many TRBJ2-3 15 NA TRBV25-1 TGTGCCAGCAGTGAAACGGGGGTTGGCACAGATACGCAGTATTTT CASSETGVGTDTQYF
many TRBJ1-4 17 NA TRBV5-1 TGCGCCAGCAGCCTAGAGGGCAGCCCCACAACTAATGAAAAACTGTTTTTT CASSLEGSPTTNEKLFF
many TRBJ2-7 14 NA TRBV20-1 TGCAGTGGCCGACTAGGCGGCCCGTCTGGGGAGCAGTACTTC CSGRLGGPSGEQYF
NA TRBJ1-2 14 NA TRBV19 TGTGCCAGTAGTATGTCCTTGGGACACTATGGCTACACCTTC CASSMSLGHYGYTF
many TRBJ1-2 15 NA TRBV27 TGTGCCAGCAGTTTAAACTCCTGGGGGAACTATGGCTACACCTTC CASSLNSWGNYGYTF
many TRBJ2-1 13 NA TRBV7-2 TGTGCCAGCAGCCAGGTCGGGGCGAGGGAGCAGTTCTTC CASSQVGAREQFF
many TRBJ2-1 17 TRBD1 TRBV7-3 TGTGCCAGCAGCTTAATTCGGGACAGGGGTGGCTACAATGAGCAGTTCTTC CASSLIRDRGGYNEQFF
many TRBJ1-3 15 NA TRBV20-1 TGCAGTGCTAGAGCACTTGAGGGCACTGGAAACACCATATATTTT CSARALEGTGNTIYF
many TRBJ2-7 15 TRBD2 TRBV10-3 TGTGCCATCAGAATTGGACTAGCGGGAACCTACGAGCAGTACTTC CAIRIGLAGTYEQYF
many TRBJ2-5 12 NA TRBV29-1 TGCAGCGTTGTGGCAGTACAAGAGACCCAGTACTTC CSVVAVQETQYF
many TRBJ1-2 14 TRBD1 TRBV7-2 TGTGCCAGCAGCCCCGGGACAGGGGGCTTGGGCTACACCTTC CASSPGTGGLGYTF
many TRBJ2-6 17 NA TRBV7-8 TGTGCCAGCAGCGTACAGCCGTTACTCCCTGGGGCCAACGTCCTGACTTTC CASSVQPLLPGANVLTF